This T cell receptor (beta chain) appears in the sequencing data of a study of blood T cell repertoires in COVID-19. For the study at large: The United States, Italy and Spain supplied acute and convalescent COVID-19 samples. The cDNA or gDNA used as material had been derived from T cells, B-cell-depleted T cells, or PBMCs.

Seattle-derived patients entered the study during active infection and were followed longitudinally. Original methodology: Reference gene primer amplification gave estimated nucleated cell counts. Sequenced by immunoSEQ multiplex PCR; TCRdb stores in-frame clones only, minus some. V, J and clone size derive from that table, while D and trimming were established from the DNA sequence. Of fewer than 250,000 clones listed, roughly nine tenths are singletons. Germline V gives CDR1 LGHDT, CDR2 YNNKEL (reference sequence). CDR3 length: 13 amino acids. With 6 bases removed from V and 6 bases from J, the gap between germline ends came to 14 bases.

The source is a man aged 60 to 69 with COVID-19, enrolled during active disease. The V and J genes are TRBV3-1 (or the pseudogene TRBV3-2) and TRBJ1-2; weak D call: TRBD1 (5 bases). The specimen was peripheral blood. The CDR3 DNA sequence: TGTGCCAGCAGGGGGGGTCTGGGTAATGGCTACACCTTC. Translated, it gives CASRGGLGNGYTF.